This T cell receptor (beta chain) was sequenced in a study of blood T cell repertoires in COVID-19. The overall study: The origin of the acute and convalescent COVID-19 samples was the United States, Italy and Spain. The analysed material was cDNA or gDNA that came from T cells, B-cell-depleted T cells, or PBMCs.

The CDR3 runs 16 residues. CDR1 SQVTM and CDR2 ANQGSEA come from the germline V gene. V lost 4 bases to trimming and J lost 0 bases, with 16 bases between them. Libraries were prepared by immunoSEQ multiplex PCR; TCRdb keeps only in-frame clonotypes and omits some of them. In the table there are some 83,000 clones, 80% to 85% of which are singletons. The sample was peripheral blood. The receptor was derived from a man aged 50-60 years with acute or convalescent COVID-19. The rearrangement joins TRBV29-1 to TRBJ2-1; tentatively, D is TRBD1 (7 bases). The DNA of the CDR3 is TGCAGCGTTGGGGGGGCAGGGGGATTCTCCTACAATGAGCAGTTCTTC. Translated: CSVGGAGGFSYNEQFF.